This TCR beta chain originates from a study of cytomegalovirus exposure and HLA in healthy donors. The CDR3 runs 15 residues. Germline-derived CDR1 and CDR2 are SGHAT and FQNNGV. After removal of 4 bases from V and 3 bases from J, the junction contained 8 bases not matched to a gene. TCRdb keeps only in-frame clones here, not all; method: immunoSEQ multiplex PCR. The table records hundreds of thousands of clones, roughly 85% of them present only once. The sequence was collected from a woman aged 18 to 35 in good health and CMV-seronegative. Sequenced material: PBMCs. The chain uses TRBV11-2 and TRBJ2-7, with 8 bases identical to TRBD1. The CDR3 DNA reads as TGTGCCAGCAGCTATCGGGACAGGTCCTACTACGAGCAGTACTTC. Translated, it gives CASSYRDRSYYEQYF. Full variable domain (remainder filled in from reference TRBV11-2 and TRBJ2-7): EAGVAQSPRYKIIEKRQSVAFWCNPISGHATLYWYQQILGQGPKLLIQFQNNGVVDDSQLPKDRFSAERLKGVDSTLKIQPAKLEDSAVYLCASSYRDRSYYEQYFGPGTRLTVT.